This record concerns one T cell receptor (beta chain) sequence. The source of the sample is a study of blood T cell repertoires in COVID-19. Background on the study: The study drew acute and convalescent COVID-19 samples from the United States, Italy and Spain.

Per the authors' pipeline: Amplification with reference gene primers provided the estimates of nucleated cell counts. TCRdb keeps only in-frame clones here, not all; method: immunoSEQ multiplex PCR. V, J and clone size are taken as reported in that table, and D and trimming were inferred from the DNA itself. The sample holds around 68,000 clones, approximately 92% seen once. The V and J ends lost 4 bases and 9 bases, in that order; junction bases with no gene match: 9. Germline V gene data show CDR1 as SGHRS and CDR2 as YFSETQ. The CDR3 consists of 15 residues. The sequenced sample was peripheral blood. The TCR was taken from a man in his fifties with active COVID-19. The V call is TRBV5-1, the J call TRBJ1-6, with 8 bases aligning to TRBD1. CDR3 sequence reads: CASSLQTGGGSPLHF. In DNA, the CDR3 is TGCGCCAGCAGCCTACAAACAGGGGGGGGTTCACCCCTCCACTTT.